This TCR beta chain was sequenced for a study of human T cells and chemical hapten exposure. Study-level points and caveats: Expanded TCR counts at PT1 went up together with patch test score, a positive correlation. The number of TCRs above 1 in 1000 frequency did not change after DPC sensitization.

Time point defined: patch test 1, 2 weeks after DPC sensitization. Treatment defined: therapeutic diphenylcyclopropenone sensitization with weekly scalp DPC. Whole blood, unfractionated, served as the material for total RNA extraction. Original processing methods: 95,638 TCRs per sample was the median, with a range of roughly 23,224 to 750,000. In TCRdb, the RACE reads were re-called with MiXCR into one record per CDR3 protein. None of the V and J calls come from the authors' own analysis; TCRdb made them. Of 340,000 or so distinct CDR3 sequences in the sample, around 7% were seen once. This clonotype showed up just a few times. The antigen remains unidentified. The sequencing here drew on whole blood, taken in connection with sensitization to the hapten diphenylcyclopropenone (DPC). The receptor's source is a woman aged 18-30 years with alopecia areata. Some clones in this sample may be carry-over from other donors' samples.

CDR3 in amino acids: CASSSPLTDTQYF. DNA of the CDR3: TGTGCCAGCAGTTCCCCCTTGACAGATACGCAGTATTTT. The rearrangement links TRBV27 to TRBJ2-3; D unclear. The CDR3 extends over 13 amino acids. V dropped 4 bases and J dropped 3 bases, with 8 bases sitting between them. Germline V gives CDR1 MNHEY, CDR2 SMNVEV (reference sequence).